The 5 T cell receptor beta chains below come from one sample, sequenced in a study of post-analysis software for immune sequencing data. The antigens for these receptors are not known. The study, taken as a whole, reports: Roughly 5 TRBV segments occurring more often in patients than controls included TRBV5-6, TRBV5-1 and TRBV20-1.

TCR beta libraries were prepared from cDNA with unique molecular identifiers. TCRdb fed the PCR reads into MiXCR, producing one record per CDR3 protein. This table has fewer than 850,000 distinct CDR3 sequences, roughly 27% appearing once. The specimen was blood. The receptors originated from a girl aged 10-17 years with multiple sclerosis.

The chain links TRBV20-1 to TRBJ2-3; D possibly matches TRBD1 or TRBD2 (5 bases each). The CDR3 spans 12 residues. The V end lost 5 bases, the J end lost 6 bases, and 12 bases lay between the germline ends. In germline, CDR1 is DFQATT, CDR2 SNEGSKA (reference sequence). The CDR3 coding sequence is TGCAGTGCTCCGGGACGGATTGATACGCAGTATTTT. Encoded protein: CSAPGRIDTQYF.

The rearrangement links TRBV27 to TRBJ2-3; D may be TRBD1 or TRBD2 (6 bases each). This CDR3 contains 12 residues. Trimming took off 6 bases at V and 7 bases at J, with 11 bases between the two ends. Germline V lookup: CDR1 MNHEY, CDR2 SMNVEV (reference sequence). In DNA, the CDR3 is TGTGCCAGCAGAGGGGGGTTGAATACGCAGTATTTT. Translating it yields CASRGGLNTQYF.

The V and J genes are TRBV15 and TRBJ1-1; D is unresolved. The germline CDR1 and CDR2 sequences are LNHNV and YYDKDF (reference sequence). The CDR3 sequence is 14 residues long. Trimming removed 0 bases at V and 5 bases at J, with 10 bases between. The CDR3 coding sequence is TGTGCCACCAGCAGAGATCGAAGAGGGACTGAAGCTTTCTTT. This encodes CATSRDRRGTEAFF.

The rearrangement joins TRBV5-1 to TRBJ2-1; maybe TRBD2 (6 bases). CDR3 size: 13 residues. V was trimmed by 4 bases and J by 12 bases, leaving 17 bases between them. Germline CDR1 reads SGHRS; CDR2 reads YFSETQ. CDR3 DNA sequence: TGCGCCAGCAGCCAGTCGCGGGACTCCATGCAGTTCTTC. It is translated as CASSQSRDSMQFF.

The chain carries TRBV24-1 and TRBJ2-3, with a weak D call TRBD2 (5 bases). CDR3 size: 16 residues. The V and J ends lost 0 bases and 7 bases respectively, with 16 bases between them. Germline values: CDR1 KGHDR, CDR2 SFDVKD. The CDR3 coding sequence is TGTGCCACCAGTGATTTGGAAGACACCCGAGGGAATACGCAGTATTTT. Translated: CATSDLEDTRGNTQYF.